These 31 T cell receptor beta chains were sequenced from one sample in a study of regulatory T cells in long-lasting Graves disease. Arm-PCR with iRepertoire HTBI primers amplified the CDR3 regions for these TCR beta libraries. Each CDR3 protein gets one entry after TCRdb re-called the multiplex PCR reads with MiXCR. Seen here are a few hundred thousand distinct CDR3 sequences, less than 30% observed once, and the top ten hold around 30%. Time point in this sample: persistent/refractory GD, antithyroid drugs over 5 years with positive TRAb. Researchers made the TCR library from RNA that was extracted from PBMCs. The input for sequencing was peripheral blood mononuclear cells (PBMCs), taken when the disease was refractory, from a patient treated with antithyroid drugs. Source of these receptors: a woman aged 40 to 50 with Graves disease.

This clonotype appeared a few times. The CDR3: CASSRIDINNQPQHF. CDR3 in DNA: TGTGCCAGCAGCCGAATCGACATTAACAACCAGCCCCAGCATTTT. This rearrangement joins TRBV28 to TRBJ1-5, with D hard to call. Deletions cut 6 bases from V and 7 bases from J, with 19 bases between. This CDR3 is 15 amino acids long. Germline V lookup: CDR1 MDHEN, CDR2 SYDVKM.

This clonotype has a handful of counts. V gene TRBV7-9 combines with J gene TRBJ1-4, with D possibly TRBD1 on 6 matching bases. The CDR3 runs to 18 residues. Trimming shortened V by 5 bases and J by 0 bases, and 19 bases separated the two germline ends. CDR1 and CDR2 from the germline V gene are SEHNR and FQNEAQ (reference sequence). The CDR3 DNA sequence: TGTGCCAGCAGCCCCGGACAGCTCAAAAGGACAACTAATGAAAAACTGTTTTTT. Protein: CASSPGQLKRTTNEKLFF. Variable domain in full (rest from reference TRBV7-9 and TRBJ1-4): DTGVSQNPRHKITKRGQNVTFRCDPISEHNRLYWYRQTLGQGPEFLTYFQNEAQLEKSRLLSDRFSAERPKGSFSTLEIQRTEQGDSAMYLCASSPGQLKRTTNEKLFFGSGTQLSVL.

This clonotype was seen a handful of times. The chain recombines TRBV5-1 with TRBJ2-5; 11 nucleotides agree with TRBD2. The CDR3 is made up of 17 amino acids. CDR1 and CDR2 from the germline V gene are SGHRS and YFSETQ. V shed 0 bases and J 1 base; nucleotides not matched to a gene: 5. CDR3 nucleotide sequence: TGCGCCAGCAGCTTGGCCCTCCTAGCGGGAGGCCAAGAGACCCAGTACTTC. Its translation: CASSLALLAGGQETQYF.

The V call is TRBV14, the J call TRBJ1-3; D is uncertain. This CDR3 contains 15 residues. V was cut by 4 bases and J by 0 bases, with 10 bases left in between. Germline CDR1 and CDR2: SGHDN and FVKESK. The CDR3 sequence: CASSRRALSGNTIYF. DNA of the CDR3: TGTGCCAGCAGCCGCCGGGCCCTCTCTGGAAACACCATATATTTT. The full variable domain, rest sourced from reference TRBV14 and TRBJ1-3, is EAGVTQFPSHSVIEKGQTVTLRCDPISGHDNLYWYRRVMGKEIKFLLHFVKESKQDESGMPNNRFLAERTGGTYSTLKVQPAELEDSGVYFCASSRRALSGNTIYFGEGSWLTVV.

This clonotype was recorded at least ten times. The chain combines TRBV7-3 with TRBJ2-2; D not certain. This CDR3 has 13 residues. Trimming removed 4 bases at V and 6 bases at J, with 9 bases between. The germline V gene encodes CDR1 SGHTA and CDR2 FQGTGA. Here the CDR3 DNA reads TGTGCCAGCAGCTCCCGGCCGCCCGGGGAGCTGTTTTTT. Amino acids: CASSSRPPGELFF. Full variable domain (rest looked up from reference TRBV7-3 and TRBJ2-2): GAGVSQTPSNKVTEKGKYVELRCDPISGHTALYWYRQSLGQGPEFLIYFQGTGAADDSGLPNDRFFAVRPEGSVSTLKIQRTERGDSAVYLCASSSRPPGELFFGEGSRLTVL.

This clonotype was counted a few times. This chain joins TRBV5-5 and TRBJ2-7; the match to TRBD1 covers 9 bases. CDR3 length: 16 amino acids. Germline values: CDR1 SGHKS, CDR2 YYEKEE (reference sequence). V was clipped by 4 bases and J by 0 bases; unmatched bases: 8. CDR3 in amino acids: CASSAPGTGSSYEQYF. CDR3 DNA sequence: TGTGCCAGCAGCGCCCCCGGGACAGGGAGCTCCTACGAGCAGTACTTC. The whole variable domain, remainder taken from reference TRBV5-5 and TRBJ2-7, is DAGVTQSPTHLIKTRGQQVTLRCSPISGHKSVSWYQQVLGQGPQFIFQYYEKEERGRGNFPDRFSARQFPNYSSELNVNALLLGDSALYLCASSAPGTGSSYEQYFGPGTRLTVT.

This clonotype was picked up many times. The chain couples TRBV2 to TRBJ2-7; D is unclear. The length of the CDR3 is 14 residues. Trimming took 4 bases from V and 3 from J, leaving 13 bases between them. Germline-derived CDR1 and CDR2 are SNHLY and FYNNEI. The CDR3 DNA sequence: TGTGCCAGCAGTGTGCTGGGGATTGTCTACGAGCAGTACTTC. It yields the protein CASSVLGIVYEQYF.

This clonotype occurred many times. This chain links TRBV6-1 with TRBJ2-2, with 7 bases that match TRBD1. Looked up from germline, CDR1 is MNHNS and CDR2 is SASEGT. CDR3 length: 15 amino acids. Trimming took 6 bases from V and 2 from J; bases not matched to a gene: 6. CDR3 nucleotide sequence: TGTGCCAGCAGGACCGGGACAGCCAACACCGGGGAGCTGTTTTTT. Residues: CASRTGTANTGELFF.

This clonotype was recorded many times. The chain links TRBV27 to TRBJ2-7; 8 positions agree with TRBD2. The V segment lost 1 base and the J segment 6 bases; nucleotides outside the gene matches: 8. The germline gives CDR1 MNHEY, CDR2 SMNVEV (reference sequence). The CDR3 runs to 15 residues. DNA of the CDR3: TGTGCCAGCAGTTTATTGCGTAGCGGGACCGCCGAGCAGTACTTC. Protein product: CASSLLRSGTAEQYF.

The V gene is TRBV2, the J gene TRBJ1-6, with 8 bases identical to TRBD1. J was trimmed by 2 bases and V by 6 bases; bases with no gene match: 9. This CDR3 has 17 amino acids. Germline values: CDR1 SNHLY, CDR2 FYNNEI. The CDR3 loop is CASREPRGQAYNSPLHF. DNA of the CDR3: TGTGCCAGCAGGGAACCCAGGGGACAGGCCTATAATTCACCCCTCCACTTT.

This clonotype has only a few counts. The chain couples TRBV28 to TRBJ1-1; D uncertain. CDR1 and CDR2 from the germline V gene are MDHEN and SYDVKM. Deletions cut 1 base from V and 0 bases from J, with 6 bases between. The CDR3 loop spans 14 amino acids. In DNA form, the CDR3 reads TGTGCCAGCAGTTTATTCTGGATGAACACTGAAGCTTTCTTT. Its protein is CASSLFWMNTEAFF. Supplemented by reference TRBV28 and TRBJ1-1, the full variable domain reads DVKVTQSSRYLVKRTGEKVFLECVQDMDHENMFWYRQDPGLGLRLIYFSYDVKMKEKGDIPEGYSVSREKKERFSLILESASTNQTSMYLCASSLFWMNTEAFFGQGTRLTVV.

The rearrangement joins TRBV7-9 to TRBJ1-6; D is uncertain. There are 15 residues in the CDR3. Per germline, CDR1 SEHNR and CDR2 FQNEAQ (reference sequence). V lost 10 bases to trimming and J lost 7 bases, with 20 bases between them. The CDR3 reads CATEPPAGRNSPLHF. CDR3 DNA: TGTGCCACCGAGCCCCCGGCAGGAAGGAATTCACCCCTCCACTTT.

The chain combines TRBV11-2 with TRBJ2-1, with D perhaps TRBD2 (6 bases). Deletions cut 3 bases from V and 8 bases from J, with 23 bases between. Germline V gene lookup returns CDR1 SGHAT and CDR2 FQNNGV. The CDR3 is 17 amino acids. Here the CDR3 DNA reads TGTGCCAGCAGCTTCTGGCGGGCCGGGACTCCCTCATATGAGCAGTTCTTC. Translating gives CASSFWRAGTPSYEQFF.

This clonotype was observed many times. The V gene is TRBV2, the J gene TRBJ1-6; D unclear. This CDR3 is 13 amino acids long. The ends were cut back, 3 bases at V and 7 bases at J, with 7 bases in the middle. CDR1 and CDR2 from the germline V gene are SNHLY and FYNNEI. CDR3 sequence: CASSDRRNSPLHF. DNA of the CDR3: TGTGCCAGCAGTGATCGGCGGAATTCACCCCTCCACTTT.

CDR3 region: CASRRTSGTDTQYF. The DNA for the CDR3 is TGTGCCAGCAGGAGGACTAGCGGCACAGATACGCAGTATTTT. This chain uses TRBV28 with TRBJ2-3; 9 bases are a match to TRBD2. Germline V gene data show CDR1 as MDHEN and CDR2 as SYDVKM. The CDR3 runs 14 residues. Germline trimming cut 6 bases from V and 1 base from J; bases unmatched to any gene: 2.

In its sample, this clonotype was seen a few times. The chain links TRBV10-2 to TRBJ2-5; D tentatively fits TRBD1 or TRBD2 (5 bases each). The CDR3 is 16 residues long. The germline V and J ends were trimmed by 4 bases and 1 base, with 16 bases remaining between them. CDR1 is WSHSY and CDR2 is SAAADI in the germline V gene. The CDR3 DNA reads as TGCGCCAGCAGTGGACAGCGGACCATGGGCCAAGAGACCCAGTACTTC. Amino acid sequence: CASSGQRTMGQETQYF.

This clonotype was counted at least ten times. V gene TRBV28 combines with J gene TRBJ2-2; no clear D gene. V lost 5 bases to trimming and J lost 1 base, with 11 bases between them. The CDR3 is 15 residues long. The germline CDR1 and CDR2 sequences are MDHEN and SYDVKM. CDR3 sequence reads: CASSRPVGNTGELFF. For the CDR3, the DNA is TGTGCCAGCAGTCGACCCGTCGGGAACACCGGGGAGCTGTTTTTT.

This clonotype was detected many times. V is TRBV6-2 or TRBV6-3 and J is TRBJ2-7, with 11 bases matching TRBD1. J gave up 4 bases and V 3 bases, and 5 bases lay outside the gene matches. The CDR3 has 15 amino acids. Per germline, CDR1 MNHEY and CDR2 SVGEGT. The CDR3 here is CASSYWDRGIYEQYF. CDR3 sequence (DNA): TGTGCCAGCAGTTATTGGGACAGGGGGATTTACGAGCAGTACTTC.

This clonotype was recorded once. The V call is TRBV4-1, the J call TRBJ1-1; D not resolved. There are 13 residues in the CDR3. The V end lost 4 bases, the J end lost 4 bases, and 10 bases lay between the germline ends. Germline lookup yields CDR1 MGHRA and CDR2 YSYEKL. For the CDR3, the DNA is TGCGCCAGCAGCCGCATAGTCAGCACTGAAGCTTTCTTT. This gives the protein CASSRIVSTEAFF.

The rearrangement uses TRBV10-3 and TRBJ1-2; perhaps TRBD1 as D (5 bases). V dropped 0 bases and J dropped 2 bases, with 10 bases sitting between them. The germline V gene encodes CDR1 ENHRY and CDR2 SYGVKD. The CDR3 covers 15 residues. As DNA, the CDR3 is TGTGCCATCAGTGAGTCGGACAAGCTAAACTATGGCTACACCTTC. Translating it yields CAISESDKLNYGYTF.

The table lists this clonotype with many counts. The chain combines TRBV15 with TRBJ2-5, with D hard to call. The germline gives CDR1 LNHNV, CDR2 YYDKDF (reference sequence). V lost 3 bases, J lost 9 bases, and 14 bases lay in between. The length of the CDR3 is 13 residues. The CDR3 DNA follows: TGTGCCACCAGCAGGCTCGAGGCCCCCGCCCAGTACTTC. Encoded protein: CATSRLEAPAQYF. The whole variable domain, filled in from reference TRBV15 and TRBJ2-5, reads DAMVIQNPRYQVTQFGKPVTLSCSQTLNHNVMYWYQQKSSQAPKLLFHYYDKDFNNEADTPDNFQSRRPNTSFCFLDIRSPGLGDTAMYLCATSRLEAPAQYFGPGTRLLVL.

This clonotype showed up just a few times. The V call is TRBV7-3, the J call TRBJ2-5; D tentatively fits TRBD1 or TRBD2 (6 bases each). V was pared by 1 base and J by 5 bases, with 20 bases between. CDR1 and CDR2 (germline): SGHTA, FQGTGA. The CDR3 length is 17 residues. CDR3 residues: CASSLNPPSGGMETQYF. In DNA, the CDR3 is TGTGCCAGCAGCTTAAATCCCCCCTCCGGGGGCATGGAGACCCAGTACTTC.

The CDR3 DNA is TGTGCCAGTAGGACACAGGGGTCGAGCGAGCAGTACTTC. It translates to CASRTQGSSEQYF. The chain recombines TRBV19 with TRBJ2-7; 7 bases fit TRBD1. V shed 6 bases and J 6 bases; nucleotides not matched to a gene: 8. Germline lookup yields CDR1 LNHDA and CDR2 SQIVND (reference sequence). This CDR3 spans 13 amino acids.

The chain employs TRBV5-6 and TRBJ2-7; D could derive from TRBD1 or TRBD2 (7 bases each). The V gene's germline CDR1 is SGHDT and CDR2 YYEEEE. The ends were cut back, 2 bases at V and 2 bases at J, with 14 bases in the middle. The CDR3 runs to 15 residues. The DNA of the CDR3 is TGTGCCAGCAGCTTACTCCAGGGGGGGCCCTACGAGCAGTACTTC. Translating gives CASSLLQGGPYEQYF.

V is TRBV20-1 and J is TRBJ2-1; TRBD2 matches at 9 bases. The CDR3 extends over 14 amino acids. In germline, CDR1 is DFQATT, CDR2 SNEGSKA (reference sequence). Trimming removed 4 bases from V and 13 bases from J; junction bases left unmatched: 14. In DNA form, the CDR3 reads TGCAGTGCTATGAGACTAGCGGAAGGATTTGAACAGTTCTTC. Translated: CSAMRLAEGFEQFF.

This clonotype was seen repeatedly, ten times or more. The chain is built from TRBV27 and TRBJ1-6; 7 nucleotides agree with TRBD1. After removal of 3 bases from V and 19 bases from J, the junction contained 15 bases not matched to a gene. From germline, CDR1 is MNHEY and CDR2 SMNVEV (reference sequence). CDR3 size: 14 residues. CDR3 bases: TGTGCCAGCAGTTTGTCTTTCCGGAGCGGACAGGCGCACTTT. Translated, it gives CASSLSFRSGQAHF.

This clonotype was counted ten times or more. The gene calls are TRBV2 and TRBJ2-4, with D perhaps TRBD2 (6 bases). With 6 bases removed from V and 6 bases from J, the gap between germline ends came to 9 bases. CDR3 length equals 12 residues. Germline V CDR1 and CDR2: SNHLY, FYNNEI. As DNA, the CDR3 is TGTGCCAGCAGCATACTAGCAAACATTCAGTACTTC. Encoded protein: CASSILANIQYF.

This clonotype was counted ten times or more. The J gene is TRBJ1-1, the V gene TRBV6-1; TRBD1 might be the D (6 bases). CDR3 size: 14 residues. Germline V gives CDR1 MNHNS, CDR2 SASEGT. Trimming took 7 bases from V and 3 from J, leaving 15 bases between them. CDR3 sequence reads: CASNALQGHTEAFF. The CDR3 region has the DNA TGTGCCAGCAACGCCCTCCAGGGGCACACTGAAGCTTTCTTT.

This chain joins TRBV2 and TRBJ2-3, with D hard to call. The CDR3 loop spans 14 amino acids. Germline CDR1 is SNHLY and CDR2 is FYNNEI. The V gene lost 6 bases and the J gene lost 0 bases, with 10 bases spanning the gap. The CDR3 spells CASRARRSTDTQYF. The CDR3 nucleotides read TGTGCCAGCAGGGCTAGGAGAAGCACAGATACGCAGTATTTT.

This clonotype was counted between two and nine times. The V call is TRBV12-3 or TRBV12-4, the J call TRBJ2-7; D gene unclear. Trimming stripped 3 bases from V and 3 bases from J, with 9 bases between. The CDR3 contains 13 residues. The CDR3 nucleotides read TGTGCCAGCAGTTTCACTCCCTTCTACGAGCAGTACTTC. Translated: CASSFTPFYEQYF.

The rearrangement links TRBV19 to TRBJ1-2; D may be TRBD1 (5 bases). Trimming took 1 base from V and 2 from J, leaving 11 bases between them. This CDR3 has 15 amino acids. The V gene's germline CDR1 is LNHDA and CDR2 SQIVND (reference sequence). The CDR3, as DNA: TGTGCCAGTAGTATAGCGGGGCCCCCCAACTATGGCTACACCTTC. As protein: CASSIAGPPNYGYTF.